A selection of T cell receptor beta chains follows, all from one sample in a study of blood T cells in healthy people across ages. TCRdb analysed the 5' RACE reads with MiXCR anew, one entry per CDR3 protein. Of around 1,000,000 distinct CDR3 sequences in the sample, under 30% were seen once. These data were also filed under a second study, of T cells of mothers and their children.

The specimen was blood. The receptors shown here come from a girl between 2 and 10 years old in good health. Both conserved end residues are trimmed from each CDR3. Size values are once, few and many counts, or a class for expanded clones, and some rows have none.

J	V	size	CDR3
NA	TRBV12-3/TRBV12-4	few	ASSQFWTSPGSSQTYNEQF
TRBJ1-2	TRBV19	once	ASSTNRTSYT
TRBJ2-1	TRBV13	NA	ASSSLTGDDEQF
TRBJ2-3	TRBV4-1	NA	ASSPGLARTDTQY
TRBJ1-4	TRBV20-1	NA	SAFGRSNEKLF
TRBJ2-1	TRBV3-1	NA	ASSQTVEGVLQTYNEQF
TRBJ2-5	TRBV7-8	NA	ASSFTQDKGGETQY
TRBJ2-7	TRBV11-2	few	ASSFGGGGAYEQY
NA	TRBV21-1	NA	ASSPTLGVNEQF
TRBJ2-3	TRBV20-1	few	SARDSMPIRTQY
TRBJ2-7	TRBV7-2	few	ASSMIGGEQY
NA	TRBV3-1	few	ASSQGLLAGDEQF
NA	TRBV5-1	many	ASSSDPYEQY
TRBJ1-1	TRBV6-5	few	ASSYRSAANTEAF
TRBJ1-4	TRBV12-3/TRBV12-4	NA	ASSLNRAGEKLF
TRBJ2-1	TRBV7-3	few	ASSFLDGVYNEQV
TRBJ1-1	TRBV25-1	few	ASGGFRDRYTEAF
TRBJ2-3	TRBV19	NA	ASSISQGFTDTQY
TRBJ1-3	TRBV18	once	ASSQQIGNTIY
TRBJ2-7	TRBV29-1	few	SVRTGTVYEQY
TRBJ1-2	TRBV29-1	NA	SVEPWDGGRRVNYGYT
NA	TRBV13	few	ASSSKGQEKNEQF
NA	TRBV11-3	NA	ASSLHQGGGREGEQF
TRBJ2-3	TRBV29-1	NA	SVDVRELEDTQY
TRBJ2-2	TRBV4-3	many	ASSQRQPPHTGELF
TRBJ1-2	TRBV6-5	NA	ASSYSVGAPYGYT
TRBJ2-5	TRBV6-2/TRBV6-3	few	ASSWTLIAGGKETQY
TRBJ2-3	TRBV2	NA	ASVLSAHTDPQY
NA	TRBV7-3	NA	ASSLTGSRFPSEQY
TRBJ2-3	TRBV27	NA	ASSLGGAGTTDTQY
TRBJ2-7	TRBV5-1	few	ASSLESGQIDEQY
TRBJ1-2	TRBV28	NA	ASSRTGGVSRGYT
TRBJ2-2	TRBV12-3/TRBV12-4	NA	ASSSGGGTGELF
TRBJ1-4	TRBV29-1	few	SGVKGEKLF
TRBJ1-2	TRBV7-9	NA	ASSLGPGYT